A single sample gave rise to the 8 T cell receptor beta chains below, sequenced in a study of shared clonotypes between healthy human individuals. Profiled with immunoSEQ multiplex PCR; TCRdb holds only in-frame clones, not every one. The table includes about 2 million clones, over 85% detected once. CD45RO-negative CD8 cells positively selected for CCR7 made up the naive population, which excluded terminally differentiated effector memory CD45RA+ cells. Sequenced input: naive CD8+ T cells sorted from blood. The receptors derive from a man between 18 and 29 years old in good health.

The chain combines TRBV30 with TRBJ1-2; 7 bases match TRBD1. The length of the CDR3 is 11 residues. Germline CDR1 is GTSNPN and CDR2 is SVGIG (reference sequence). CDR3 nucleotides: TGTGGAGGGGGACAGACTTATGGCTACACCTTC. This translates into CGGGQTYGYTF.

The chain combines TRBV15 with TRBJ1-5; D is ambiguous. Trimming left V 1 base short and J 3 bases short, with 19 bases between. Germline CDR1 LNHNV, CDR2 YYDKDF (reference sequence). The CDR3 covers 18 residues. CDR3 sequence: CATSRALSEVGLNQPQHF. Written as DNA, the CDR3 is TGTGCCACCAGCAGAGCCCTATCCGAGGTAGGACTCAATCAGCCCCAGCATTTT.

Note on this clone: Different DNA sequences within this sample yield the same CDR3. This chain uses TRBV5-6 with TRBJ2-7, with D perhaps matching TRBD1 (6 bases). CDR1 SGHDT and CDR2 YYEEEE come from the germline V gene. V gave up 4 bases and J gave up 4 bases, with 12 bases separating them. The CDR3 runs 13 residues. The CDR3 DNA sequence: TGTGCCAGCAGCCTCGGGACATTGTACGAGCAGTACTTC. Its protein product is CASSLGTLYEQYF.

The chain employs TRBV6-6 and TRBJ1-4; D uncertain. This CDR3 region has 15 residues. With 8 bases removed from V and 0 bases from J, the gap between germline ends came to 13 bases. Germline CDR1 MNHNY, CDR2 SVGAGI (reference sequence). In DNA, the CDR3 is TGTGCCAGCTACGAAGACCCTACAACTAATGAAAAACTGTTTTTT. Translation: CASYEDPTTNEKLFF.

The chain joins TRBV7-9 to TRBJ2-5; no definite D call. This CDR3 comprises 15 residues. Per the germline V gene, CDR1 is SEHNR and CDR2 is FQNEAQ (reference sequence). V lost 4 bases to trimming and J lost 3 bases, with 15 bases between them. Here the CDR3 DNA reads TGTGCCAGCAGCTCCGAATCTCGGGCAGAAGAGACCCAGTACTTC. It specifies CASSSESRAEETQYF.

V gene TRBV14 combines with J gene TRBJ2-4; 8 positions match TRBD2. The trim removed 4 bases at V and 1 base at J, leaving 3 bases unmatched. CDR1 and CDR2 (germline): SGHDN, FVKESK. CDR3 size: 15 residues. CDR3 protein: CASSPRGVAKNIQYF. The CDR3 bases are TGTGCCAGCAGCCCGCGGGGGGTTGCCAAAAACATTCAGTACTTC. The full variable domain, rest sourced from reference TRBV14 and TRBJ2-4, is EAGVTQFPSHSVIEKGQTVTLRCDPISGHDNLYWYRRVMGKEIKFLLHFVKESKQDESGMPNNRFLAERTGGTYSTLKVQPAELEDSGVYFCASSPRGVAKNIQYFGAGTRLSVL.

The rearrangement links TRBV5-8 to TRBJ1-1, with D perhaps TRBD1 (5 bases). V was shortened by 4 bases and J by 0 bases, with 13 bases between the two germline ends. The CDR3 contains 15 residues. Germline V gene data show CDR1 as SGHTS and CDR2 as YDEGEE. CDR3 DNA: TGTGCCAGCAGCCTATCCGGGGCAATGAACACTGAAGCTTTCTTT. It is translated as CASSLSGAMNTEAFF.

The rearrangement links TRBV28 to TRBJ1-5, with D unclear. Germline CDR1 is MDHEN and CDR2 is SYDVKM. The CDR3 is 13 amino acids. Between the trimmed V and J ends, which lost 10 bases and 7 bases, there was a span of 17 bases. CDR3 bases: TGTGCCACGACACTCGGGCGCCTCCAGCCCCAGCATTTT. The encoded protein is CATTLGRLQPQHF.